This T cell receptor beta chain is drawn from a study of blood T cell repertoires in COVID-19. The CDR3 is made up of 13 amino acids. Germline-derived CDR1 and CDR2 are LNHDA and SQIVND (reference sequence). Some clones are missing from TCRdb's copy, which holds only in-frame ones; the method was immunoSEQ multiplex PCR. The sample holds about 130,000 clones, roughly 86% seen once. As regards this clone: The junction shows a germline mismatch at one end, possibly a read error.

The sequenced material came from peripheral blood. The chain couples TRBV19 to TRBJ1-1; D perhaps matches TRBD1 (5 bases). This TCR was recovered from a human donor in a cohort sampled during active COVID-19. CDR3 loop: CASSKSTDTKAFF. The CDR3 bases are TGTGCCAGTAGTAAGTCCACGGACACTAAAGCTTTCTTT.